This T cell receptor beta chain was sequenced in a study of blood T cell repertoires in COVID-19. Overall study context: Donors in the United States, Italy and Spain gave samples during acute or convalescent COVID-19.

The CDR3 loop spans 13 amino acids. CDR1 and CDR2 from the germline V gene are ENHRY and SYGVKD. V gave up 5 bases and J gave up 5 bases, with 10 bases separating them. Assay used: immunoSEQ multiplex PCR; TCRdb lists only in-frame clones, some missing. The data hold some 170,000 clones, with roughly 90% observed a single time. V usage is TRBV10-3 and J usage is TRBJ1-5; D not certain. The clonotype comes from a woman aged 45-60 years with acute or convalescent COVID-19. Sequencing input: peripheral blood. CDR3 sequence: CAISKDGDQPQHF. The CDR3 DNA reads as TGTGCCATCAGTAAGGACGGGGATCAGCCCCAGCATTTT.